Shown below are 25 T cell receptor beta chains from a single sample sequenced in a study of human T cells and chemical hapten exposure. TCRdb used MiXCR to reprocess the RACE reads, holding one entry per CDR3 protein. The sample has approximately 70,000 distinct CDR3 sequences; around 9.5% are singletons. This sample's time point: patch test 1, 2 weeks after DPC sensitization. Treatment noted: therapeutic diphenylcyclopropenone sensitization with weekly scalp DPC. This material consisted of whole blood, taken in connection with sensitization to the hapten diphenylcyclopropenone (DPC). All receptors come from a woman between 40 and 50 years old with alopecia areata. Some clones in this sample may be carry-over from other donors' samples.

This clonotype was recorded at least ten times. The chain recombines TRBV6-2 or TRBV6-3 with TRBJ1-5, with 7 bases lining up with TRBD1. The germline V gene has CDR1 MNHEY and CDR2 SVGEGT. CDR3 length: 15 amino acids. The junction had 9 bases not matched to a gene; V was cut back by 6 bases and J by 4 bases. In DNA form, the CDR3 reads TGTGCCAGCAGCCCCAGGGGGGGAAGTAATCAGCCCCAGCATTTT. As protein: CASSPRGGSNQPQHF.

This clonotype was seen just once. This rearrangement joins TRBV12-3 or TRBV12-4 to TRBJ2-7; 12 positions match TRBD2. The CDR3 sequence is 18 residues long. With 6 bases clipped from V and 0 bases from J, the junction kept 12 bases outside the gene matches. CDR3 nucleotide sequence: TGTGCCAGCAGGTTGAGGGTTGGACTAGCGGGGAACTCCTACGAGCAGTACTTC. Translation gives CASRLRVGLAGNSYEQYF.

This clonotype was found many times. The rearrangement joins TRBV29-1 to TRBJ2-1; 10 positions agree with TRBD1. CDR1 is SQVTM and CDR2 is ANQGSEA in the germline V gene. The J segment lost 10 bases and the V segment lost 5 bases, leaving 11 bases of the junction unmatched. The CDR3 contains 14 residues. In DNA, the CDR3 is TGCAGCGTTCTGACAGGGGGCTTCTCAGGGGAGCAGTTCTTC. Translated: CSVLTGGFSGEQFF.

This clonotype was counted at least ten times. Here the CDR3 DNA reads TGTGCCAGCAGCCCTTCGTCCTCGGGGAACATTCAGTACTTC. It encodes CASSPSSSGNIQYF. The J gene is TRBJ2-4, the V gene TRBV3-1; TRBD2 might be the D (5 bases). Trimming removed 4 bases at V and 7 bases at J, with 14 bases between. Looked up from germline, CDR1 is LGHDT and CDR2 is YNNKEL (reference sequence). The CDR3 runs 14 residues. Based on the CDR3 plus reference TRBV3-1 and TRBJ2-4, the full variable domain is DTAVSQTPKYLVTQMGNDKSIKCEQNLGHDTMYWYKQDSKKFLKIMFSYNNKELIINETVPNRFSPKSPDKAHLNLHINSLELGDSAVYFCASSPSSSGNIQYFGAGTRLSVL.

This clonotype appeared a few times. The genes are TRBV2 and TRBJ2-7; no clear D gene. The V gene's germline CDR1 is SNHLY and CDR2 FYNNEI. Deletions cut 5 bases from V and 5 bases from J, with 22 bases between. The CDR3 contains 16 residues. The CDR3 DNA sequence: TGTGCCAGCAGTCCGAAACGACATCCTCTCCTAGACGAGCAGTACTTC. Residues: CASSPKRHPLLDEQYF.

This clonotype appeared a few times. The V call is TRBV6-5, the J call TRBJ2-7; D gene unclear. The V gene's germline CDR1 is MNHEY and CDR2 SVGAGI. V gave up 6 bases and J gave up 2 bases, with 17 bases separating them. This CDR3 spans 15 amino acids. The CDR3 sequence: CASRSSFGSTYEQYF. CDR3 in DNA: TGTGCCAGCAGGTCCTCGTTTGGCTCGACCTACGAGCAGTACTTC.

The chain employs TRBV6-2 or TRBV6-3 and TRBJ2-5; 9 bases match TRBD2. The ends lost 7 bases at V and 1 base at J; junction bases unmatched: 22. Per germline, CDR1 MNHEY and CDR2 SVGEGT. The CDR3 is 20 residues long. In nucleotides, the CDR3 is TGTGCCAGCAATCCACCCCTCCTCCGGGGACTAGCAGCATTCCAAGAGACCCAGTACTTC. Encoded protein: CASNPPLLRGLAAFQETQYF.

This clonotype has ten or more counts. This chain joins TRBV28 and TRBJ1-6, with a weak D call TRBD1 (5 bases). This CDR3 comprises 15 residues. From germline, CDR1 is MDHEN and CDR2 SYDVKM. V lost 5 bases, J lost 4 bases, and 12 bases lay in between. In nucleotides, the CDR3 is TGTGCCAGCAGTGAGTTGGGGCAGTATAATTCACCCCTCCACTTT. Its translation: CASSELGQYNSPLHF.

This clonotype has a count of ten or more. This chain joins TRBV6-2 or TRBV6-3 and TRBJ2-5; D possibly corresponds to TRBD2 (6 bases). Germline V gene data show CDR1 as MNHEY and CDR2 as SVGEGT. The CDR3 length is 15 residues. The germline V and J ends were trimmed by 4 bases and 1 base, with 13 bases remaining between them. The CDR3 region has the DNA TGTGCCAGCAGTTTCGCCCGACTAGGCCAAGAGACCCAGTACTTC. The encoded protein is CASSFARLGQETQYF.

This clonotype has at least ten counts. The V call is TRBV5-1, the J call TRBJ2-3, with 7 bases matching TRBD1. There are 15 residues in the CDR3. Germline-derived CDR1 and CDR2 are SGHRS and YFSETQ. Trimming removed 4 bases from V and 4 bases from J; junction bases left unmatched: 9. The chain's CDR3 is CASSGLRTGSDTQYF. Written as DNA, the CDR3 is TGCGCCAGCAGCGGACTCCGGACAGGTTCAGATACGCAGTATTTT. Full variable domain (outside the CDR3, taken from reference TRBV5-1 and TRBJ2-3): KAGVTQTPRYLIKTRGQQVTLSCSPISGHRSVSWYQQTPGQGLQFLFEYFSETQRNKGNFPGRFSGRQFSNSRSEMNVSTLELGDSALYLCASSGLRTGSDTQYFGPGTRLTVL.

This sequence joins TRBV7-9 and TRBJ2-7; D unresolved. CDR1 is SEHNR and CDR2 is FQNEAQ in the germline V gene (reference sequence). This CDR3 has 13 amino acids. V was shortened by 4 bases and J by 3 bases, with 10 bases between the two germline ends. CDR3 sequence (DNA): TGTGCCAGCAGCTCCCCCGCCTTCTACGAGCAGTACTTC. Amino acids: CASSSPAFYEQYF.

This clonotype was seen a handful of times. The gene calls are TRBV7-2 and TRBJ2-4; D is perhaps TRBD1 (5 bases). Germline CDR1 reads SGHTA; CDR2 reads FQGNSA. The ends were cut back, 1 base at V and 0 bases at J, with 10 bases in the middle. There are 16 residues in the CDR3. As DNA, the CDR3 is TGTGCCAGCAGCTTAGAAAGACAGCTAGCCAAAAACATTCAGTACTTC. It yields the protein CASSLERQLAKNIQYF.

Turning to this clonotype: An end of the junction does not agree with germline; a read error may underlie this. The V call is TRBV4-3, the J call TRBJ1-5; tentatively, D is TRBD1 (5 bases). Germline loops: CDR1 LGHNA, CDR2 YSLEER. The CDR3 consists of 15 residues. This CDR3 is CASSQTTVSNQPQHF. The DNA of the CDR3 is TGCGCCAGCAGCCAAACGACAGTTAGCAATCAGCCCCAACATTTT.

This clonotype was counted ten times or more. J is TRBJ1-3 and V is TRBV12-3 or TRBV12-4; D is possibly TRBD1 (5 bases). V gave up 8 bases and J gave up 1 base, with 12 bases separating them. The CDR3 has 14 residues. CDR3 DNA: TGTGCCAGCTGGGGCAGCGTGTCTGGAAACACCATATATTTT. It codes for CASWGSVSGNTIYF.

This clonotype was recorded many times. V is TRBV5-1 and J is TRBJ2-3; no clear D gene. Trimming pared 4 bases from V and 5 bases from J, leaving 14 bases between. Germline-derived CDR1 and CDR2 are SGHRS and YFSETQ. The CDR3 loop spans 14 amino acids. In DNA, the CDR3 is TGCGCCAGCAGCAGCATCCCCCCGCAAGATACGCAGTATTTT. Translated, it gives CASSSIPPQDTQYF.

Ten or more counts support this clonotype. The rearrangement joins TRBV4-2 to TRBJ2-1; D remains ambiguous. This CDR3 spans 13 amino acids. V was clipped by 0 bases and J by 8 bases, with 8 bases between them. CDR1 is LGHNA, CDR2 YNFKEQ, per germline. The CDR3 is CASSQDLGYEQFF. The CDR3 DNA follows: TGTGCCAGCAGCCAAGATTTAGGATATGAGCAGTTCTTC.

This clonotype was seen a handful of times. This CDR3 is CASRPGAGSPNPAFF. DNA of the CDR3: TGTGCCAGCAGGCCGGGGGCGGGATCCCCTAATCCGGCTTTCTTT. The chain joins TRBV6-5 to TRBJ1-1; D is perhaps TRBD1 (6 bases). The CDR3 consists of 15 residues. V dropped 6 bases and J dropped 11 bases, with 25 bases sitting between them. CDR1 and CDR2 (germline): MNHEY, SVGAGI.

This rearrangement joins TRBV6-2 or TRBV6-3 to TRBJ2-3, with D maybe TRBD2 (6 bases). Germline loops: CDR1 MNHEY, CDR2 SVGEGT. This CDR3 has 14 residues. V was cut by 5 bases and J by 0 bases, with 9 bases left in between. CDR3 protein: CASSRTKSTDTQYF. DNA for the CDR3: TGTGCCAGCAGTCGGACTAAAAGCACAGATACGCAGTATTTT.

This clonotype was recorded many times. The CDR3 loop is CASSLRAGEQYF. As DNA, the CDR3 is TGTGCCAGCAGCTTAAGGGCGGGAGAGCAGTACTTC. This chain joins TRBV7-9 and TRBJ2-7; D might be TRBD2 (6 bases). This CDR3 has 12 amino acids. V was shortened by 2 bases and J by 7 bases, with 9 bases between the two germline ends. Germline-derived CDR1 and CDR2 are SEHNR and FQNEAQ (reference sequence).

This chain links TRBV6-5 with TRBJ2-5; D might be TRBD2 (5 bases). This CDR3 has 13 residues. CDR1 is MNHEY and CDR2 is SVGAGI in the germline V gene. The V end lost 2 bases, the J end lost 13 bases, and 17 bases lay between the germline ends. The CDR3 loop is CASSYAGEGLWYF. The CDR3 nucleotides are TGTGCCAGCAGTTACGCTGGAGAGGGCCTGTGGTACTTC.

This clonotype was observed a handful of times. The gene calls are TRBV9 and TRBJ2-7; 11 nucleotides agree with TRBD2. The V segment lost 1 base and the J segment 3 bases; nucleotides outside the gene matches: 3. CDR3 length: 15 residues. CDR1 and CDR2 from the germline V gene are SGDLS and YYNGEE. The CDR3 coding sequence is TGTGCCAGCAGCGTATCTAGCGGGGGGATCTACGAGCAGTACTTC. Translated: CASSVSSGGIYEQYF.

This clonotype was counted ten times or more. The CDR3 here is CASSLGLAGGAEQYF. DNA for the CDR3: TGCGCCAGCAGCCTCGGACTAGCGGGGGGAGCCGAGCAGTACTTC. The J gene is TRBJ2-7, the V gene TRBV5-1; 14 nucleotides align to TRBD2. The V gene's germline CDR1 is SGHRS and CDR2 YFSETQ. The V gene end was trimmed by 4 bases and the J gene end by 6 bases; junction bases not matched to a gene: 6. This CDR3 spans 15 amino acids. The full variable domain, completed using reference TRBV5-1 and TRBJ2-7, is KAGVTQTPRYLIKTRGQQVTLSCSPISGHRSVSWYQQTPGQGLQFLFEYFSETQRNKGNFPGRFSGRQFSNSRSEMNVSTLELGDSALYLCASSLGLAGGAEQYFGPGTRLTVT.

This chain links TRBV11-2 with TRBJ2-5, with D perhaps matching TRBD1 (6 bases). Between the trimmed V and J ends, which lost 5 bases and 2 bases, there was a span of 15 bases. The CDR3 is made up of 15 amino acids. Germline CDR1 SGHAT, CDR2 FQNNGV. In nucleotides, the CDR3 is TGTGCCAGCAGCCAAGGGACACTGAGGCAAGAGACCCAGTACTTC. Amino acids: CASSQGTLRQETQYF.

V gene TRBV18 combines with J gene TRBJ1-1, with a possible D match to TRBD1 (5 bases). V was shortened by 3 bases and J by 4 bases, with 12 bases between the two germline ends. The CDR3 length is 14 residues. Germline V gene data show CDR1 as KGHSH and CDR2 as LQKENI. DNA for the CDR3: TGTGCCAGCTCACCTCCCCCCGGGGCCACTGAAGCTTTCTTT. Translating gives CASSPPPGATEAFF.

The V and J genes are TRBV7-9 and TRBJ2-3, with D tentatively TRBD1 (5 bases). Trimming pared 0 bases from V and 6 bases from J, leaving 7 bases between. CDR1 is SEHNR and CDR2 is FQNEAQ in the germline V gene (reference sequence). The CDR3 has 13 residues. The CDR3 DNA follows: TGTGCCAGCAGCTTAGCCCCAGGGGATACGCAGTATTTT. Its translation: CASSLAPGDTQYF.